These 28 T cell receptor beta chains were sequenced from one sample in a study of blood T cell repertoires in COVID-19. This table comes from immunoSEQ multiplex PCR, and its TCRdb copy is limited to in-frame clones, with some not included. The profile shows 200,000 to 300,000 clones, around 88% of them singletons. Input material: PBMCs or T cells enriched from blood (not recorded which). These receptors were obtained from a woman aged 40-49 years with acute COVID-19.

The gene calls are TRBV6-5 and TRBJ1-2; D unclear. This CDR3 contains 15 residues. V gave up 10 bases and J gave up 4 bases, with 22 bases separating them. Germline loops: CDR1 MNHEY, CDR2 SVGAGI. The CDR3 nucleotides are TGTGCCACCTCCTTCGGACTCAACCCCTCCTATGGCTACACCTTC. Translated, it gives CATSFGLNPSYGYTF.

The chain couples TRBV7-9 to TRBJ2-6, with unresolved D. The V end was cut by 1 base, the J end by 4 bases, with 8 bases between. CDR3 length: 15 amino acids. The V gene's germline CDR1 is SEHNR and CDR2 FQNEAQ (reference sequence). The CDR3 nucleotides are TGTGCCAGCAGCTTAGGAGGTAGGGGGGCCAACGTCCTGACTTTC. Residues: CASSLGGRGANVLTF.

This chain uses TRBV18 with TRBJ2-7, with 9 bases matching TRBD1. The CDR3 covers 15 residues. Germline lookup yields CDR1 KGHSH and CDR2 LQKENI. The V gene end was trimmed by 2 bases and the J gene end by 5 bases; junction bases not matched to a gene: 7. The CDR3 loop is CASSPRTGDDDEQYF. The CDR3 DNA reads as TGTGCCAGCTCACCAAGGACAGGGGACGACGACGAGCAGTACTTC.

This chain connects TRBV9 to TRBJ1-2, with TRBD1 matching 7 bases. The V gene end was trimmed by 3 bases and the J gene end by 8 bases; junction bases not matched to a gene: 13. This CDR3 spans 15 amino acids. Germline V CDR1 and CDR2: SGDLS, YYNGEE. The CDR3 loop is CASSGSDRVSQGYTF. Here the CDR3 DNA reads TGTGCCAGCAGCGGTTCCGACAGGGTATCTCAGGGCTACACCTTC.

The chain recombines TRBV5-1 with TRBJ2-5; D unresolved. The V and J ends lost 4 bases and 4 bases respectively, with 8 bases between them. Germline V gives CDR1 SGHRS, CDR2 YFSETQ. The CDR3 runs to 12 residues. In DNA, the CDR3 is TGCGCCAGCAGCGCTACCCCAGAGACCCAGTACTTC. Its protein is CASSATPETQYF.

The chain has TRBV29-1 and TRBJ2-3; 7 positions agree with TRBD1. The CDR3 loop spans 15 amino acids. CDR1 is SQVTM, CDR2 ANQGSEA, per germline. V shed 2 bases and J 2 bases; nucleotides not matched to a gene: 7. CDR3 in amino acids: CSVERTGALTDTQYF. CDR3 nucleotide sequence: TGCAGCGTTGAACGGACAGGCGCTCTCACAGATACGCAGTATTTT.

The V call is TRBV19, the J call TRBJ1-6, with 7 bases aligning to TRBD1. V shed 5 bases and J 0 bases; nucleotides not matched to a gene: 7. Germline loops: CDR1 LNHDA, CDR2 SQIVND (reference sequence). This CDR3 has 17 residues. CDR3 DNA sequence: TGTGCCAGTAGTCCACAGGGACAGAGCTCCTATAATTCACCCCTCCACTTT. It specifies CASSPQGQSSYNSPLHF. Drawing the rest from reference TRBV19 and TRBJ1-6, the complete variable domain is DGGITQSPKYLFRKEGQNVTLSCEQNLNHDAMYWYRQDPGQGLRLIYYSQIVNDFQKGDIAEGYSVSREKKESFPLTVTSAQKNPTAFYLCASSPQGQSSYNSPLHFGNGTRLTVT.

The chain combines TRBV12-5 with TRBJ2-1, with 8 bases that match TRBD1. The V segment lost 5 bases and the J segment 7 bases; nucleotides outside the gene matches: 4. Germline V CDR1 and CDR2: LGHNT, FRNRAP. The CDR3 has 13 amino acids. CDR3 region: CASGARTGNEQFF. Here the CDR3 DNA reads TGTGCTAGTGGTGCCCGGACAGGGAATGAGCAGTTCTTC.

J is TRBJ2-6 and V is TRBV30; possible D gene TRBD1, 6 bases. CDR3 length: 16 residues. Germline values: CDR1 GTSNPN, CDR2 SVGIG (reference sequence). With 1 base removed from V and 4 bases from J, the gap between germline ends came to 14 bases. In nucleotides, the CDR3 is TGTGCCTGGAGTGCCCCAGGGGTCCCGGGGGCCAACGTCCTGACTTTC. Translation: CAWSAPGVPGANVLTF.

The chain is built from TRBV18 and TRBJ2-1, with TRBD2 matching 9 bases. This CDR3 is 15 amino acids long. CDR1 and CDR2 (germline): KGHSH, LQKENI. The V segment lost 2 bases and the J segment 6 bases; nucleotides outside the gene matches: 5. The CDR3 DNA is TGTGCCAGCTCACCAGCAGCGGGAGGATTCAATGAGCAGTTCTTC. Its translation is CASSPAAGGFNEQFF. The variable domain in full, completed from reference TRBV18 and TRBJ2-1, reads NAGVMQNPRHLVRRRGQEARLRCSPMKGHSHVYWYRQLPEEGLKFMVYLQKENIIDESGMPKERFSAEFPKEGPSILRIQQVVRGDSAAYFCASSPAAGGFNEQFFGPGTRLTVL.

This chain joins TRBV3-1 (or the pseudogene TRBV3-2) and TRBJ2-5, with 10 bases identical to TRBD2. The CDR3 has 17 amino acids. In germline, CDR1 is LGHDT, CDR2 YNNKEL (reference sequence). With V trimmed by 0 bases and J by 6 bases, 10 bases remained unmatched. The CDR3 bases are TGTGCCAGCAGCCAAGAGTGGAAAAGCGGGGGGGCTAAGACCCAGTACTTC. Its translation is CASSQEWKSGGAKTQYF.

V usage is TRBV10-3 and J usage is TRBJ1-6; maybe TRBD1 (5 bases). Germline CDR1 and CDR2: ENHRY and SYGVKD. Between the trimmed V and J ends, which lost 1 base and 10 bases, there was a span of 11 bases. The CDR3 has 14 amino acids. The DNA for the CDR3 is TGTGCCATCAGTGAGTTCGAAGGGGAATCACCCCTCCACTTT. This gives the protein CAISEFEGESPLHF.

This CDR3 reads CASSLGGGVDGYTF. The CDR3 DNA sequence: TGTGCCAGCAGCTTGGGCGGGGGGGTGGATGGCTACACCTTC. The rearrangement joins TRBV5-4 to TRBJ1-2, with D possibly matching TRBD1 (5 bases). Germline V lookup: CDR1 SGHNT, CDR2 YYREEE (reference sequence). The germline V and J ends were trimmed by 0 bases and 6 bases, with 12 bases remaining between them. The length of the CDR3 is 14 residues.

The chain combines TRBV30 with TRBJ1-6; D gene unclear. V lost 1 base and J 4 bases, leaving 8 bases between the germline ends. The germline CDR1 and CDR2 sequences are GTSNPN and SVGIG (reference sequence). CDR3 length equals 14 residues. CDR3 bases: TGTGCCTGGAGTGAGGTGGAGTATAATTCACCCCTCCACTTT. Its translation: CAWSEVEYNSPLHF. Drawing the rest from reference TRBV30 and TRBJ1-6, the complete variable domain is SQTIHQWPATLVQPVGSPLSLECTVEGTSNPNLYWYRQAAGRGLQLLFYSVGIGQISSEVPQNLSASRPQDRQFILSSKKLLLSDSGFYLCAWSEVEYNSPLHFGNGTRLTVT.

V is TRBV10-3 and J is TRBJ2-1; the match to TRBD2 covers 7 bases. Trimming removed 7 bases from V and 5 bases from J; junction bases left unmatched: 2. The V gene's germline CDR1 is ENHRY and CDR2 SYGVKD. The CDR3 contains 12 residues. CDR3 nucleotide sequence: TGTGCCATCACCCGGGGGGACAATGAGCAGTTCTTC. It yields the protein CAITRGDNEQFF.

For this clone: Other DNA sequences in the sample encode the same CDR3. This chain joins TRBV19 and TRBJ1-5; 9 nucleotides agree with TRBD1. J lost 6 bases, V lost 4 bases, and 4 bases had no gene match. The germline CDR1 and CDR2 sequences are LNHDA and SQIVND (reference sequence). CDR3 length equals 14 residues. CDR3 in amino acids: CASSTGQGGQPQHF. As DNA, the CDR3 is TGTGCCAGTAGTACGGGACAGGGTGGTCAGCCCCAGCATTTT.

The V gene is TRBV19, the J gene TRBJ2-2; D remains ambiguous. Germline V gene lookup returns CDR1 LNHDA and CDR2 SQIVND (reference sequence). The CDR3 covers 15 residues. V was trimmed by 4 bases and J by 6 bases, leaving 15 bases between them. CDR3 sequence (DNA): TGTGCCAGTAGTACAACCCACACAAATCCCGGGGAGCTGTTTTTT. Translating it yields CASSTTHTNPGELFF.

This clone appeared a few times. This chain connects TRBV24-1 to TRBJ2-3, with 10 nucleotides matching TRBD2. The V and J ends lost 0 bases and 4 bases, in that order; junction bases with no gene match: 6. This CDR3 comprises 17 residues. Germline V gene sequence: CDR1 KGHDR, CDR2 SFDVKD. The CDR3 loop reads CATSDLRLAGDPDTQYF. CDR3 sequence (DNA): TGTGCCACCAGTGATTTGCGGCTAGCGGGAGACCCAGATACGCAGTATTTT.

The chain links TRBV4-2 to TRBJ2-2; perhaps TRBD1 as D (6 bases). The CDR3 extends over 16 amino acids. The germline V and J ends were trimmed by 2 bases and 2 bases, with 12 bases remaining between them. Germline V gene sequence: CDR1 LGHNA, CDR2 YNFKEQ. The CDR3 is CASSQNPGHNTGELFF. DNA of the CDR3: TGTGCCAGCAGCCAAAACCCGGGACACAACACCGGGGAGCTGTTTTTT.

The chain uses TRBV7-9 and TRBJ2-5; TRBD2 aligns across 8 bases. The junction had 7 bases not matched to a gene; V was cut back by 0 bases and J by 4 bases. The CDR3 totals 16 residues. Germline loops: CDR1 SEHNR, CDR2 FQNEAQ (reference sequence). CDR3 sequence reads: CASSLAVSGRGETQYF. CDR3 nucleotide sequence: TGTGCCAGCAGCTTAGCGGTAAGCGGGAGAGGAGAGACCCAGTACTTC. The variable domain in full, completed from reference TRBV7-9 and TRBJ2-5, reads DTGVSQNPRHKITKRGQNVTFRCDPISEHNRLYWYRQTLGQGPEFLTYFQNEAQLEKSRLLSDRFSAERPKGSFSTLEIQRTEQGDSAMYLCASSLAVSGRGETQYFGPGTRLLVL.

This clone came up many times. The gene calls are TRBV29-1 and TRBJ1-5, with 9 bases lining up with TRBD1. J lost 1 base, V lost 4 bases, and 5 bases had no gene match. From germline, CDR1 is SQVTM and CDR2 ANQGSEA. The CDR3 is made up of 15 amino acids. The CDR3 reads CSVVTGTGSNQPQHF. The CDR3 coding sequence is TGCAGCGTTGTAACCGGGACAGGGAGCAATCAGCCCCAGCATTTT.

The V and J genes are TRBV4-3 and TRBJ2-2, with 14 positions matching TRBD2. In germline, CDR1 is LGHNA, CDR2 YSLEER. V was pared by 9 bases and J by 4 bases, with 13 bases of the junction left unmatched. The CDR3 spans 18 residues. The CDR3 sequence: CARITGTSGSSSTGELFF. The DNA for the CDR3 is TGCGCCAGGATTACCGGGACTAGCGGGAGTTCTAGCACCGGGGAGCTGTTTTTT.

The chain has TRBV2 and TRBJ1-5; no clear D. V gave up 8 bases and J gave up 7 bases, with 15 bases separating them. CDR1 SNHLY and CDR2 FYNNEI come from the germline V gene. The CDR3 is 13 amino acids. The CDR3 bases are TGTGCCAGCGCCCCCGTAGCGGGACAGCCCCAGCATTTT. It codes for CASAPVAGQPQHF.

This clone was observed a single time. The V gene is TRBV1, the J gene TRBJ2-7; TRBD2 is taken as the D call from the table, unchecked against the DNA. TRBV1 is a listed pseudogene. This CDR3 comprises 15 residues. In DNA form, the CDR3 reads TGCACCAGCAGCCAAGAATTGACTAGCCATTACGAGCAGTACGTC. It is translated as CTSSQELTSHYEQYV.

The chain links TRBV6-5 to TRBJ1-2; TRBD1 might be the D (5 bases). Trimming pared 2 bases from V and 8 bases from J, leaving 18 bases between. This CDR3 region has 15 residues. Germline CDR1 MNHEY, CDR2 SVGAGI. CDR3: CASSYGVGGLDGYTF. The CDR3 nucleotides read TGTGCCAGCAGTTACGGGGTCGGGGGTCTAGACGGCTACACCTTC.

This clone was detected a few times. CDR3 coding DNA: TGTGCCAGTAGTATTCAAGCGGGAACCGGGGAGCTGTTTTTT. Protein: CASSIQAGTGELFF. J is TRBJ2-2 and V is TRBV19; TRBD2 matches 7 bases. The CDR3 has 14 residues. Per germline, CDR1 LNHDA and CDR2 SQIVND (reference sequence). V was pared by 3 bases and J by 5 bases, with 3 bases of the junction left unmatched. Based on the CDR3 plus reference TRBV19 and TRBJ2-2, the full variable domain is DGGITQSPKYLFRKEGQNVTLSCEQNLNHDAMYWYRQDPGQGLRLIYYSQIVNDFQKGDIAEGYSVSREKKESFPLTVTSAQKNPTAFYLCASSIQAGTGELFFGEGSRLTVL.

The CDR3 nucleotides read TGTGCCAGCAGCTTAGGACAGAACTACGAGCAGTACTTC. It specifies CASSLGQNYEQYF. The chain couples TRBV7-9 to TRBJ2-7, with a weak D call TRBD1 (5 bases). CDR1 and CDR2 (germline): SEHNR, FQNEAQ (reference sequence). V gave up 1 base and J gave up 3 bases, with 7 bases separating them. The CDR3 sequence is 13 residues long.

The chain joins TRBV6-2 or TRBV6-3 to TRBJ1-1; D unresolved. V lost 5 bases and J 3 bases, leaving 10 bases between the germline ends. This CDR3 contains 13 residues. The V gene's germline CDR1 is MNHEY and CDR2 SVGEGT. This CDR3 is CASSREVDTEAFF. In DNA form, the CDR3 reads TGTGCCAGCAGTAGGGAGGTGGACACTGAAGCTTTCTTT.